This entry lists 22 T cell receptor beta chains sequenced from one sample in a study of CD8 T cells in Susac syndrome. The authors reverse transcribed 0.5 to 1 ug RNA with random hexamers. Each CDR3 protein gets one entry after TCRdb re-called the immunoSEQ multiplex PCR reads with MiXCR. There are 150,000 to 160,000 distinct CDR3 sequences in the sample; about 95% occur only once, and roughly 0.15% lies in the top ten. Sequences were obtained from CD4+ T cells from PBMCs. These receptors all come from a human donor with Susac syndrome.

This clonotype came up a few times. The chain employs TRBV11-2 and TRBJ2-2; 9 nucleotides line up with TRBD1. Germline assignment: CDR1 SGHAT and CDR2 FQNNGV. The trim removed 3 bases at V and 4 bases at J, leaving 0 bases unmatched. The CDR3 is 14 residues long. The CDR3 nucleotides read TGTGCCAGCAGCTTGACAGGGGGCACCGGGGAGCTGTTTTTT. This gives the protein CASSLTGGTGELFF.

This clonotype appeared a single time. V usage is TRBV20-1 and J usage is TRBJ2-3; D may be TRBD1 (6 bases). The germline V gene encodes CDR1 DFQATT and CDR2 SNEGSKA (reference sequence). Trimming shortened V by 6 bases and J by 4 bases, and 11 bases separated the two germline ends. This CDR3 is 12 amino acids long. The CDR3 DNA reads as TGCAGTGCCTCCACAGGGTCAGATACGCAGTATTTT. It codes for CSASTGSDTQYF.

The chain has TRBV4-3 and TRBJ2-5; D is unresolved. The germline V and J ends were trimmed by 0 bases and 7 bases, with 15 bases remaining between them. CDR1 is LGHNA and CDR2 is YSLEER in the germline V gene. The CDR3 runs to 15 residues. CDR3 sequence: CASSQDFEVTSTQYF. For the CDR3, the DNA is TGCGCCAGCAGCCAAGATTTTGAGGTCACCTCGACCCAGTACTTC.

The chain is built from TRBV28 and TRBJ2-7; D is uncertain. The CDR3 is 12 residues long. Germline V gene data show CDR1 as MDHEN and CDR2 as SYDVKM. Trimming took off 7 bases at V and 3 bases at J, with 10 bases between the two ends. CDR3 protein: CASTNSDYEQYF. The CDR3 DNA follows: TGTGCCAGCACGAACAGCGACTACGAGCAGTACTTC.

The CDR3 here is CASSKGRSPGELFF. CDR3 nucleotide sequence: TGTGCCAGCAGCAAGGGACGGAGCCCCGGGGAGCTGTTTTTT. This sequence joins TRBV6-6 and TRBJ2-2; D is tentatively TRBD1 or TRBD2 (5 bases each). The CDR3 is made up of 14 amino acids. In germline, CDR1 is MNHNY, CDR2 SVGAGI (reference sequence). The V end lost 6 bases, the J end lost 6 bases, and 14 bases lay between the germline ends.

V usage is TRBV4-1 and J usage is TRBJ2-1; either TRBD1 or TRBD2 may supply D (6 bases each). The CDR3 contains 14 residues. Germline lookup yields CDR1 MGHRA and CDR2 YSYEKL. V dropped 2 bases and J dropped 16 bases, with 21 bases sitting between them. The CDR3 bases are TGCGCCAGCAGCCAATCCTGGGGGGCCCGAGGGGAATTCTTC. It codes for CASSQSWGARGEFF.

The rearrangement uses TRBV2 and TRBJ2-6; 8 nucleotides align to TRBD1. Germline V gene data show CDR1 as SNHLY and CDR2 as FYNNEI. With V trimmed by 6 bases and J by 2 bases, 3 bases remained unmatched. The CDR3 has 15 residues. CDR3 sequence reads: CASRPDRAGANVLTF. CDR3 DNA: TGTGCCAGCAGACCGGACAGGGCTGGGGCCAACGTCCTGACTTTC.

CDR3 loop: CSVGAGSRYEQYF. CDR3 sequence (DNA): TGCAGCGTCGGAGCAGGGTCTCGCTACGAGCAGTACTTC. The chain employs TRBV29-1 and TRBJ2-7, with D possibly TRBD1 on 5 matching bases. The V gene lost 6 bases and the J gene lost 3 bases, with 15 bases spanning the gap. There are 13 residues in the CDR3. Germline CDR1 is SQVTM and CDR2 is ANQGSEA.

V gene TRBV7-2 combines with J gene TRBJ1-5; D remains unclear. Looked up from germline, CDR1 is SGHTA and CDR2 is FQGNSA. The V end was cut by 4 bases, the J end by 1 base, with 8 bases between. CDR3 length equals 14 residues. CDR3 nucleotide sequence: TGTGCCAGCAGCTCTGGCCTGAGCAATCAGCCCCAGCATTTT. Its protein is CASSSGLSNQPQHF.

The V and J genes are TRBV20-1 and TRBJ2-7; 8 nucleotides agree with TRBD2. CDR1 and CDR2 from the germline V gene are DFQATT and SNEGSKA (reference sequence). V shed 6 bases and J 2 bases; nucleotides not matched to a gene: 3. CDR3 length equals 12 residues. The CDR3 is CSARLATYEQYF. The CDR3, as DNA: TGCAGTGCCAGACTAGCGACCTACGAGCAGTACTTC.

This rearrangement joins TRBV15 to TRBJ2-1; 8 nucleotides match TRBD2. V lost 8 bases and J lost 5; bases outside the gene matches: 11. The CDR3 is 15 amino acids. Germline V gene data show CDR1 as LNHNV and CDR2 as YYDKDF (reference sequence). For the CDR3, the DNA is TGTGCCACCGAAGTCGGCGGGGGGCCCCACAATGAGCAGTTCTTC. Amino acid sequence: CATEVGGGPHNEQFF.

This sequence joins TRBV29-1 and TRBJ1-2; a weak D match, TRBD1 (5 bases). Germline values: CDR1 SQVTM, CDR2 ANQGSEA. Between the trimmed V and J ends, which lost 0 bases and 7 bases, there was a span of 12 bases. The CDR3 spans 13 residues. The CDR3 bases are TGCAGCGTTGAAGACAGGGCAATTCGTGGCTACACCTTC. Translation gives CSVEDRAIRGYTF.

The genes are TRBV24-1 and TRBJ2-1; D not resolved. Trimming removed 1 base at V and 6 bases at J, with 3 bases between. This CDR3 is built from 12 residues. In germline, CDR1 is KGHDR, CDR2 SFDVKD. Here the CDR3 DNA reads TGTGCCACCAGTGATTTCCCCAATGAGCAGTTCTTC. The encoded protein is CATSDFPNEQFF.

The chain carries TRBV29-1 and TRBJ2-7, with 7 bases lining up with TRBD1. This CDR3 is 15 amino acids long. Trimming took 0 bases from V and 6 from J; bases not matched to a gene: 11. From germline, CDR1 is SQVTM and CDR2 ANQGSEA. The DNA of the CDR3 is TGCAGCGTTGAAGAAGGGGGCCAGGGGAAGGGCGAGCAGTACTTC. Protein: CSVEEGGQGKGEQYF.

The V and J genes are TRBV15 and TRBJ1-1, with 7 bases that match TRBD1. The V gene end was trimmed by 5 bases and the J gene end by 0 bases; junction bases not matched to a gene: 15. CDR1 LNHNV and CDR2 YYDKDF come from the germline V gene (reference sequence). CDR3 length equals 18 residues. The CDR3 DNA reads as TGTGCCACCAGCGGTGGCCTAAGGACAGGAGGAATGAACACTGAAGCTTTCTTT. It encodes CATSGGLRTGGMNTEAFF.

This chain joins TRBV5-1 and TRBJ2-7; TRBD1 is a possible D gene (6 bases). The V end lost 0 bases, the J end lost 2 bases, and 9 bases lay between the germline ends. Per germline, CDR1 SGHRS and CDR2 YFSETQ. The CDR3 runs 14 residues. The CDR3 region is CASSLAGATYEQYF. As DNA, the CDR3 is TGCGCCAGCAGCTTGGCAGGGGCTACCTACGAGCAGTACTTC.

The chain employs TRBV27 and TRBJ1-5; TRBD1 matches 7 bases. CDR1 and CDR2 (germline): MNHEY, SMNVEV (reference sequence). Trimming removed 4 bases from V and 3 bases from J; junction bases left unmatched: 6. This CDR3 is built from 15 residues. The CDR3: CASSYDRAYNQPQHF. The CDR3 DNA is TGTGCCAGCAGTTACGACAGGGCCTACAATCAGCCCCAGCATTTT.

The chain combines TRBV15 with TRBJ2-2; 8 bases are shared with TRBD1. Unmatched junction bases numbered 15, after V lost 9 bases and J lost 9 bases. The CDR3 spans 15 residues. Germline-derived CDR1 and CDR2 are LNHNV and YYDKDF (reference sequence). The chain's CDR3 is CATSERDRRQRELFF. In DNA, the CDR3 is TGTGCCACTAGCGAACGGGACAGGCGGCAAAGGGAGCTGTTTTTT.

The chain uses TRBV18 and TRBJ2-7; TRBD1 agrees at 9 bases. CDR1 KGHSH and CDR2 LQKENI come from the germline V gene. V was clipped by 3 bases and J by 0 bases; unmatched bases: 3. This CDR3 has 15 amino acids. The CDR3 loop reads CASSPGTGSSYEQYF. As DNA, the CDR3 is TGTGCCAGCTCACCGGGGACAGGGAGCTCCTACGAGCAGTACTTC.

The V gene is TRBV2, the J gene TRBJ1-4; no clear D. Between the trimmed V and J ends, which lost 6 bases and 8 bases, there was a span of 13 bases. CDR3 length: 13 residues. Germline lookup yields CDR1 SNHLY and CDR2 FYNNEI. The CDR3 DNA is TGTGCCAGCAGAGTAAACTTGGGGGAAAAACTGTTTTTT. Its translation: CASRVNLGEKLFF.

Here the CDR3 reads CSVTGPASNEQFF. The CDR3, as DNA: TGCAGTGTGACAGGGCCCGCGTCCAATGAGCAGTTCTTC. This chain connects TRBV29-1 to TRBJ2-1, with 7 bases lining up with TRBD1. Germline loops: CDR1 SQVTM, CDR2 ANQGSEA. CDR3 length equals 13 residues.

A single count supports this clonotype. For the CDR3, the DNA is TGTGCCAGCAGCCGACGGGGACAGGGGGCGTGGGAGCAGTACTTC. Translating gives CASSRRGQGAWEQYF. The chain recombines TRBV6-6 with TRBJ2-7; 12 nucleotides line up with TRBD1. V gave up 6 bases and J gave up 7 bases; unmatched junction bases: 10. The V gene's germline CDR1 is MNHNY and CDR2 SVGAGI (reference sequence). This CDR3 spans 15 amino acids.